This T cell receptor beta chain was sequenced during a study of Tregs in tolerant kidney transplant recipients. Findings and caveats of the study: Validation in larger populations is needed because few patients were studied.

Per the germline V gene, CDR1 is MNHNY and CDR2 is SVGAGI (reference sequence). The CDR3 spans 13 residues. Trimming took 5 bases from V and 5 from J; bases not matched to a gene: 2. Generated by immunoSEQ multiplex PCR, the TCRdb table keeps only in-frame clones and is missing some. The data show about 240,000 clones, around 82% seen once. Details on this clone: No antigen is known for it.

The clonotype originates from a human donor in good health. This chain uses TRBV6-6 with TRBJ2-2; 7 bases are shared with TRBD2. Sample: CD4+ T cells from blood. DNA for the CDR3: TGTGCCAGCAGTCCCGGGGGGACCGGGGAGCTGTTTTTT. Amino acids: CASSPGGTGELFF.